Sequencing of this TCR beta chain was carried out in a study of blood T cell repertoires in COVID-19. TCRdb's table, derived via immunoSEQ multiplex PCR, lists solely in-frame clones and lacks some. The sample records fewer than 200,000 clones, less than 85% being singletons. The clonotype originates from an elderly woman with acute or convalescent COVID-19. The sequencing input was peripheral blood.

The CDR3 loop reads CASSPRDRPYGYTF. CDR3 DNA sequence: TGTGCCAGCAGTCCTCGGGACAGACCTTATGGCTACACCTTC. This chain connects TRBV28 to TRBJ1-2, with 7 nucleotides matching TRBD1. CDR1 and CDR2 (germline): MDHEN, SYDVKM. The V segment lost 5 bases and the J segment 5 bases; nucleotides outside the gene matches: 8. The CDR3 loop spans 14 amino acids.